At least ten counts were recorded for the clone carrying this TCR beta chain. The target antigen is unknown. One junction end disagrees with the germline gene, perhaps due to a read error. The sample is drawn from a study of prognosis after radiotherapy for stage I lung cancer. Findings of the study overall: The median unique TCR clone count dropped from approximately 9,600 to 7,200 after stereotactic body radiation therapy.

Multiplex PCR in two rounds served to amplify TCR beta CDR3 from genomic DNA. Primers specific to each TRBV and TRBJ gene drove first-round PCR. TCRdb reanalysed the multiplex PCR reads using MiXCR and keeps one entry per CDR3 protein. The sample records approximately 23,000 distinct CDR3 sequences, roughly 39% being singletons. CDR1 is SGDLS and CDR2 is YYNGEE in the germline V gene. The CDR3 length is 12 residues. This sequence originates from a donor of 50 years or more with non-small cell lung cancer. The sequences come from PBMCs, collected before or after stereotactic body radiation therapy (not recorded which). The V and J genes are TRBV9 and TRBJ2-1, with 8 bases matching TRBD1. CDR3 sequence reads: CASSGLPGQVSF. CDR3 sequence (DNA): TGTGCCAGCAGCGGACTTCCGGGACAGGTCAGCTTC.